The sequence of this T cell receptor (beta chain) was determined in a study of blood T cell repertoires in COVID-19. Overall study context: Some COVID-19 samples were acute and others convalescent; all came from the United States, Italy and Spain.

Here immunoSEQ multiplex PCR was the method, and the copy in TCRdb shows in-frame clones only, minus some. Seen here are over 150,000 clones, roughly 83% observed once, and the top ten hold roughly an eighth. The CDR3 sequence is 18 residues long. V was clipped by 4 bases and J by 7 bases; unmatched bases: 16. Germline V lookup: CDR1 KGHDR, CDR2 SFDVKD. The chain carries TRBV24-1 and TRBJ2-1; 9 bases are a match to TRBD2. The sequenced material came from peripheral blood. The sequence was obtained from a man aged 18 to 35 with active or convalescent COVID-19. In DNA form, the CDR3 reads TGTGCCACCAGTGACTCGGACTGGACTGGCGGGAGGGTAAATGAGCAGTTCTTC. This gives the protein CATSDSDWTGGRVNEQFF.